A selection of T cell receptor beta chains follows, all from one sample in a study of immune evolution from preneoplasia to lung adenocarcinoma. Repertoires were generated with immunoSEQ multiplex PCR, while TCRdb's copy carries only in-frame clones and drops some. The repertoire holds over 11,000 clones, 80% seen once, with roughly 4.9% in the top ten. The specimen sequenced was FFPE minimally invasive lung adenocarcinoma tissue. These receptor sequences come from a person aged 65 to 85 with lung adenocarcinoma. The CDR3 runs from the conserved cysteine through the conserved F or W. The D gene is left open where the match is weak. Clone size is stated in some rows and not others, as once, few, many or a class when expanded.

j_call d_call v_call clone_size cdr3_aa cdr3_nt
TRBJ1-1 . TRBV30 . CAWSVGENTEAFF TGTGCCTGGAGTGTAGGAGAGAACACTGAAGCTTTCTTT
TRBJ2-5 . TRBV12-5 . CASGFAGTLIKETQYF TGTGCTAGTGGTTTCGCTGGGACACTTATCAAAGAGACCCAGTACTTC
TRBJ1-5 . TRBV28 . CASGIPVGQPQHF TGTGCCAGCGGCATCCCGGTGGGACAGCCCCAGCATTTT
TRBJ1-1 TRBD1 TRBV18 . CASSAGQEGTEAFF TGTGCCAGCTCCGCCGGACAGGAGGGCACTGAAGCTTTCTTT
TRBJ2-3 . TRBV15 . CATSRDLGSTDTQYF TGTGCCACCAGCAGAGATCTGGGGAGCACAGATACGCAGTATTTT
TRBJ2-1 . TRBV7-3 . CASSLGTDNEQFF TGTGCCAGCAGTCTCGGGACTGACAATGAGCAGTTCTTC
TRBJ1-6 TRBD1 TRBV28 . CASSPSDRGNSPLHF TGTGCCAGCAGTCCCTCAGACAGGGGAAATTCACCCCTCCACTTT
TRBJ2-7 TRBD1 TRBV6-1 once CASSDRGQKGSYEQYF TGTGCCAGCAGTGACCGGGGACAGAAAGGTTCCTACGAGCAGTACTTC
TRBJ1-1 . TRBV6-5 . CASSLAGTVTEAFF TGTGCCAGCAGTTTAGCAGGTACTGTCACTGAAGCTTTCTTT
TRBJ1-5 . TRBV5-6 . CASSLGGIGNQPQHF TGTGCCAGCAGCTTGGGAGGAATAGGCAATCAGCCCCAGCATTTT
TRBJ1-4 . TRBV6-1 few CASSGGLGTNEKLFF TGTGCCAGCAGTGGGGGGTTGGGAACTAATGAAAAACTGTTTTTT
TRBJ2-3 . TRBV19 . CASAGWGRNTQYF TGTGCTTCGGCAGGGTGGGGGAGGAATACGCAGTATTTT
TRBJ2-1 TRBD2 TRBV2 . CASSGPGGHEQFF TGTGCCAGCAGTGGTCCGGGGGGGCATGAGCAGTTCTTC
TRBJ1-3 TRBD1 TRBV28 . CASSPTRQGTRNTIYF TGTGCCAGCAGTCCGACACGACAGGGAACGAGAAACACCATATATTTT
TRBJ1-6 . TRBV19 . CASRAGTSHNSPLHF TGTGCCAGTAGAGCCGGGACCTCCCATAATTCACCCCTCCACTTT
TRBJ1-2 . TRBV30 . CAWSVGIYGYTF TGTGCCTGGAGTGTAGGGATTTATGGCTACACCTTC
TRBJ2-2 . TRBV11-2 once CASSLPTGRTGELFF TGTGCCAGCAGTCTTCCTACAGGGCGCACCGGGGAGCTGTTTTTT
TRBJ2-7 . TRBV5-1 . CASSLSSGQQQYF TGCGCCAGCAGCCTGAGCTCAGGACAGCAGCAGTACTTC
TRBJ1-2 . TRBV10-2 . CASSESTERGIYGYTF TGCGCCAGCAGTGAGTCGACGGAGCGGGGGATCTATGGCTACACCTTC
TRBJ2-2 . TRBV18 . CASSPLDIGSNTGELFF TGTGCCAGCTCACCCCTGGACATCGGATCGAACACCGGGGAGCTGTTTTTT
TRBJ2-1 . TRBV28 . CASSVLEVQFF TGTGCCAGCAGTGTTTTGGAAGTGCAGTTCTTC
TRBJ1-5 TRBD1 TRBV4-1 . CASSQGPGQAQPQHF TGCGCCAGCAGCCAAGGTCCGGGACAGGCCCAGCCCCAGCATTTT
TRBJ1-1 . TRBV5-1 few CASSGGGTSNTEAFF TGCGCCAGCAGCGGTGGGGGGACATCGAACACTGAAGCTTTCTTT
TRBJ2-2 TRBD1 TRBV30 . CAWSSPGTGNTGELFF TGTGCCTGGAGTTCACCCGGGACAGGGAACACCGGGGAGCTGTTTTTT
TRBJ1-6 TRBD1 TRBV2 . CATRQGQNSPLHF TGTGCCACCCGACAGGGCCAAAATTCACCCCTCCACTTT
TRBJ1-5 . TRBV11-1 few CASSFGENQPQHF TGTGCCAGCAGCTTTGGGGAGAATCAGCCCCAGCATTTT
TRBJ2-7 TRBD1 TRBV7-3 . CASSHGPGQGNLKQYF TGTGCCAGCAGCCACGGCCCGGGACAGGGGAATTTAAAGCAGTACTTC
TRBJ1-3 . TRBV11-3 few CASSPPWHQNTIYF TGTGCCAGCAGCCCCCCGTGGCACCAAAACACCATATATTTT
TRBJ1-5 . TRBV28 once CASSSNANQPQHF TGTGCCAGCAGTTCGAACGCTAATCAGCCCCAGCATTTT
TRBJ2-3 . TRBV6-5 . CASSYADTQYF TGTGCCAGCAGTTACGCAGATACGCAGTATTTT
TRBJ2-7 TRBD2 TRBV28 . CASWGAGGSYEQYF TGTGCCAGCTGGGGAGCGGGAGGTTCCTACGAGCAGTACTTC
TRBJ2-3 TRBD2 TRBV6-5 . CAIRPGGSTDTQYF TGTGCCATCAGACCCGGGGGGAGTACAGATACGCAGTATTTT
TRBJ2-7 . TRBV7-8 . CASSKGVNPVYEQYF TGTGCCAGCAGCAAAGGAGTCAACCCGGTCTACGAGCAGTACTTC
TRBJ1-1 . TRBV18 few CASSQGKVNTEAFF TGTGCCAGCTCACAGGGAAAGGTGAACACTGAAGCTTTCTTT
TRBJ1-4 TRBD1 TRBV7-9 . CASKPTGDEKLFF TGTGCCAGCAAACCCACAGGGGATGAAAAACTGTTTTTT
TRBJ1-1 . TRBV6-5 few CASFLTEKYTEAFF TGTGCCAGCTTCTTGACCGAGAAGTACACTGAAGCTTTCTTT
TRBJ1-4 . TRBV28 . CASSSEGSFEKLFF TGTGCCAGCAGTTCAGAGGGGTCCTTCGAAAAACTGTTTTTT